This T cell receptor (beta chain) was identified in a study of T cell responses to AZD1222 COVID-19 vaccine. This CDR3 contains 15 residues. V shed 3 bases, J shed 6 bases, and the junction held 7 bases outside the gene matches. From germline, CDR1 is KGHSH and CDR2 LQKENI. Only in-frame clones appear in the TCRdb table, and some are missing; sequencing was by immunoSEQ multiplex PCR. This table has over 110,000 clones, about nine tenths appearing once. The sequences come from peripheral blood, collected 28 days after the second AZD1222 dose. This chain connects TRBV18 to TRBJ2-5; 10 bases align to TRBD2. This TCR was recovered from an adult who received the AZD1222 COVID-19 vaccine. The CDR3 reads CASSPGTSGEQTQYF. The CDR3 DNA sequence: TGTGCCAGCTCACCGGGAACTAGCGGGGAGCAGACCCAGTACTTC.